This entry is about one TCR beta chain. The antigen remains unidentified. The data were taken from a study of shared clonotypes between healthy human individuals. Germline V gene data show CDR1 as SEHNR and CDR2 as FQNEAQ (reference sequence). The CDR3 totals 16 residues. V was pared by 4 bases and J by 7 bases, with 9 bases of the junction left unmatched. Whole-study findings and limits: Relative to their counterparts shared across all four donors, non-shared clonotypes exhibited diminished generation probabilities.

Using immunoSEQ multiplex PCR, the repertoire was profiled, and TCRdb retains in-frame clones only, with some absent. The sample has 2 million to 3 million clones, roughly 93% seen once; the top ten hold around 0.4%. The material sequenced was naive CD4+ T cells from PBMCs. Subset of the sample: CD45RA+ positively selected. The receptor was isolated from a man between 18 and 29 years old in good health. Some clones in this sample may be carry-over from other donors' samples. The chain carries TRBV7-9 and TRBJ2-1, with 11 bases aligning to TRBD2. The CDR3 spells CASSSRTSGQVNEQFF. CDR3 in DNA: TGTGCCAGCAGCTCTAGGACTAGCGGGCAGGTAAATGAGCAGTTCTTC.